A selection of T cell receptor beta chains follows, all from one sample in a study of T cells in Graves' hyperthyroidism and ophthalmopathy. TCRdb used MiXCR to reprocess the multiplex PCR reads, holding one entry per CDR3 protein. The table lists hundreds of thousands of distinct CDR3 sequences, 14% of them singletons. Sequencing was carried out using blood. Source of these receptors: a young woman with Graves' hyperthyroidism. The CDR3 runs from the conserved cysteine through the conserved F or W. The D gene is left open where the match is weak. Size tells how often a clone was seen (once, few, many) or the class of an expanded clone, and some rows leave it out.

>TRBV20-1|.|.|TRBJ2-7
CSATTTSSVEQYF
TGCAGTGCTACAACCACTTCTTCTGTCGAGCAGTACTTC
>TRBV29-1|.|.|TRBJ2-1
CSVVGESSYNEQFF
TGCAGCGTTGTAGGTGAAAGCTCCTACAATGAGCAGTTCTTC
>TRBV11-3|many|.|TRBJ2-2
CASSFRGRLFF
TGTGCCAGCAGCTTTCGAGGAAGGCTGTTTTTT
>TRBV5-1|.|TRBD2|TRBJ2-7
CASSQVAGPPYEQYF
TGCGCCAGCAGCCAGGTAGCGGGACCCCCCTACGAGCAGTACTTC
>TRBV27|many|TRBD1|TRBJ1-2
CASGSGTGGIDYGYTF
TGTGCCAGCGGTTCCGGGACAGGGGGCATCGACTATGGCTACACCTTC
>TRBV7-9|many|.|TRBJ2-7
CASSYSFGQTHEQYF
TGTGCCAGCAGCTACTCGTTTGGACAGACCCACGAGCAGTACTTC
>TRBV12-3/TRBV12-4|.|.|TRBJ2-1
CASSLGDHYNEQFF
TGTGCCAGCAGTCTGGGGGACCACTACAATGAGCAGTTCTTC
>TRBV10-3|.|.|TRBJ2-1
CAISDQGRELNNEQFF
TGTGCCATCAGTGATCAAGGTAGAGAGCTGAACAATGAGCAGTTCTTC
>TRBV20-1|many|.|TRBJ1-1
CSAAGNTEAFF
TGCAGTGCCGCGGGAAACACTGAAGCTTTCTTT
>TRBV24-1|few|.|TRBJ2-1
CATSDNGQSGEQFF
TGTGCCACCAGTGACAATGGACAGTCAGGGGAGCAGTTCTTC
>TRBV7-8|.|TRBD1|TRBJ2-3
CASSSTGGADTQYF
TGTGCCAGCAGCTCCACAGGGGGCGCGGATACGCAGTATTTT
>TRBV12-3/TRBV12-4|few|.|TRBJ2-1
CASSFEDNEQFF
TGTGCCAGCAGTTTTGAGGACAATGAGCAGTTCTTC
>TRBV12-3/TRBV12-4|few|.|TRBJ1-1
CASQGSGRAEAFF
TGTGCCAGCCAGGGATCGGGGAGGGCTGAAGCTTTCTTT
>TRBV7-3|many|.|TRBJ1-1
CASSLQGRTEAFF
TGTGCCAGCAGCTTACAAGGTAGGACTGAAGCTTTCTTT
>TRBV29-1|few|.|TRBJ2-7
CSVGKQGGNEQYF
TGCAGCGTTGGCAAACAGGGAGGTAACGAGCAGTACTTC
>TRBV5-1|few|.|TRBJ2-7
CASSSDRSRSYEQYF
TGCGCCAGCAGCTCCGACAGGTCAAGGTCCTACGAGCAGTACTTC
>TRBV7-6|.|.|TRBJ1-1
CASSSLKNTEAFF
TGTGCCAGCAGCTCGTTAAAAAACACTGAAGCTTTCTTT
>TRBV29-1|few|.|TRBJ2-5
CSSRDFQETQYF
TGCAGCTCCCGGGACTTCCAAGAGACCCAGTACTTC
>TRBV6-2/TRBV6-3|.|.|TRBJ1-1
CANSLDLNTEAFF
TGTGCCAACAGCCTGGACCTGAACACTGAAGCTTTCTTT
>TRBV12-3/TRBV12-4|many|.|TRBJ2-3
CASSFLSATDTQYF
TGTGCCAGCAGTTTCCTTAGCGCCACAGATACGCAGTATTTT
>TRBV18|.|.|TRBJ2-3
CASSLDGPSYDTQYF
TGTGCCAGCTCTCTCGACGGTCCGTCATACGATACGCAGTATTTT
>TRBV7-8|.|.|TRBJ2-1
CASSSSWGINEQFF
TGTGCCAGCAGCTCCTCTTGGGGGATCAATGAGCAGTTCTTC
>TRBV11-2|many|.|TRBJ1-2
CASSLPSRIGYTF
TGTGCCAGCAGCCTCCCATCCAGGATTGGCTACACCTTC
>TRBV2|few|.|TRBJ2-1
CASSSDPTGSYNEQFF
TGTGCCAGCAGTTCCGACCCCACGGGGTCCTACAATGAGCAGTTCTTC
>TRBV24-1|.|TRBD1|TRBJ2-1
CATSDQRQGPNNEQFF
TGTGCCACCAGTGACCAGAGACAGGGTCCTAACAATGAGCAGTTCTTC
>TRBV14|many|.|TRBJ2-3
CASSQDFGLGGTQYF
TGTGCCAGCAGCCAAGATTTCGGGCTTGGCGGTACGCAGTATTTT
>TRBV12-3/TRBV12-4|many|.|TRBJ1-5
CASSNGGQWRNQPQHF
TGTGCCAGCAGTAACGGCGGACAGTGGAGGAATCAGCCCCAGCATTTT
>TRBV7-9|.|.|TRBJ2-5
CASRGTGWEEETQYF
TGTGCCAGCAGAGGGACGGGTTGGGAGGAAGAGACCCAGTACTTC
>TRBV2|many|.|TRBJ2-1
CASTAQSNEQFF
TGTGCCAGCACGGCCCAGAGCAATGAGCAGTTCTTC
>TRBV12-3/TRBV12-4|many|TRBD1|TRBJ1-2
CASRLGTEGYTF
TGTGCCAGCAGATTGGGGACAGAAGGCTACACCTTC
>TRBV11-2|many|.|TRBJ1-2
CASSLAWGVDYGYTF
TGTGCCAGCAGCTTAGCATGGGGGGTCGACTATGGCTACACCTTC
>TRBV20-1|few|TRBD1|TRBJ1-1
CSASHRDRGGTEAFF
TGCAGTGCTAGCCACAGGGACAGGGGAGGAACTGAAGCTTTCTTT
>TRBV7-9|once|TRBD2|TRBJ2-7
CASRRGSIYEQYF
TGTGCCAGCAGACGCGGGAGCATCTACGAGCAGTACTTC
>TRBV3-1|many|.|TRBJ1-5
CASSPGGYNQPQHF
TGTGCCAGCAGCCCAGGAGGGTACAATCAGCCCCAGCATTTT
>TRBV11-2|many|.|TRBJ2-3
CASSRAGALRDTQYF
TGTGCCAGCAGCAGGGCCGGGGCGCTTCGAGATACGCAGTATTTT
>TRBV15|few|TRBD1|TRBJ1-1
CATSRTGRTEAFF
TGTGCCACCAGCAGGACAGGGCGCACTGAAGCTTTCTTT
>TRBV10-3|once|.|TRBJ2-5
CAISESGDRIWETQYF
TGTGCCATCAGTGAGTCAGGGGACCGCATTTGGGAGACCCAGTACTTC
>TRBV7-2|few|.|TRBJ1-5
CASSPLGGLNQPQHF
TGTGCCAGCAGCCCCCTCGGTGGTCTCAATCAGCCCCAGCATTTT